These 32 T cell receptor beta chains were all obtained from the same sample, sequenced in a study of T cell responses to AZD1222 COVID-19 vaccine. Profiling relied on immunoSEQ multiplex PCR, and the TCRdb table lists in-frame clones only, not all of them. The data show about 110,000 clones, around 90% seen once. The sequencing here drew on peripheral blood, taken on day 0 of AZD1222 vaccination. The receptors shown here come from an adult in good health.

This rearrangement joins TRBV19 to TRBJ2-4, with 7 bases that match TRBD1. Germline values: CDR1 LNHDA, CDR2 SQIVND (reference sequence). The CDR3 sequence is 17 residues long. Trimming took 9 bases from V and 0 from J; bases not matched to a gene: 14. In DNA form, the CDR3 reads TGTGCCAGCCGTGCCTCCACAGGGGTTTTAGCCAAAAACATTCAGTACTTC. Amino acids: CASRASTGVLAKNIQYF.

The table lists this clone with a few counts. V gene TRBV7-8 combines with J gene TRBJ2-7; D not resolved. Trimming shortened V by 6 bases and J by 0 bases, and 15 bases separated the two germline ends. The CDR3 contains 15 residues. In germline, CDR1 is SGHVS, CDR2 FQNEAQ. This CDR3 is CASSLNNGRSYEQYF. Here the CDR3 DNA reads TGTGCCAGCAGTCTTAACAACGGGCGCTCCTACGAGCAGTACTTC.

This chain connects TRBV19 to TRBJ2-7, with 8 bases fitting TRBD2. With 4 bases clipped from V and 1 base from J, the junction kept 9 bases outside the gene matches. The CDR3 has 16 residues. Looked up from germline, CDR1 is LNHDA and CDR2 is SQIVND (reference sequence). CDR3 in amino acids: CASSNPGGAPSYEQYF. Written as DNA, the CDR3 is TGTGCCAGTAGTAACCCCGGGGGGGCGCCATCCTACGAGCAGTACTTC.

Remarks on this clone: Within the sample, other DNA sequences also encode this same CDR3. The genes are TRBV5-1 and TRBJ1-2; 7 positions agree with TRBD1. Germline assignment: CDR1 SGHRS and CDR2 YFSETQ. This CDR3 comprises 13 residues. V was pared by 4 bases and J by 5 bases, with 5 bases of the junction left unmatched. The CDR3 sequence: CASSTGTDYGYTF. The CDR3, as DNA: TGCGCCAGCAGCACAGGGACAGATTATGGCTACACCTTC.

The chain links TRBV5-4 to TRBJ1-6; D is ambiguous. The CDR3 is 16 amino acids. Trimming removed 2 bases at V and 0 bases at J, with 9 bases between. In germline, CDR1 is SGHNT, CDR2 YYREEE (reference sequence). The CDR3 here is CASSFGGSSYNSPLHF. CDR3 sequence (DNA): TGTGCCAGCAGCTTCGGCGGTAGCTCCTATAATTCACCCCTCCACTTT.

The gene calls are TRBV15 and TRBJ1-2; maybe TRBD1 (6 bases). The germline V gene has CDR1 LNHNV and CDR2 YYDKDF (reference sequence). Trimming took 0 bases from V and 5 from J, leaving 13 bases between them. The length of the CDR3 is 15 residues. The CDR3 reads CATSRERTVVYGYTF. As DNA, the CDR3 is TGTGCCACCAGCAGAGAGCGGACAGTAGTTTATGGCTACACCTTC.

V and J are TRBV7-3 and TRBJ2-1; 10 bases are a match to TRBD2. The CDR3 has 17 residues. V shed 6 bases, J shed 9 bases, and the junction held 17 bases outside the gene matches. Germline CDR1 and CDR2: SGHTA and FQGTGA. In nucleotides, the CDR3 is TGTGCCAGCAGACCAGCTCCTAGCGGGAGAACAGGCGGTGAGCAGTTCTTC. The encoded protein is CASRPAPSGRTGGEQFF. Full variable domain (remainder filled in from reference TRBV7-3 and TRBJ2-1): GAGVSQTPSNKVTEKGKYVELRCDPISGHTALYWYRQSLGQGPEFLIYFQGTGAADDSGLPNDRFFAVRPEGSVSTLKIQRTERGDSAVYLCASRPAPSGRTGGEQFFGPGTRLTVL.

This chain links TRBV5-8 with TRBJ2-1; TRBD2 is a possible D gene (7 bases). The CDR3 extends over 17 amino acids. Germline V gene data show CDR1 as SGHTS and CDR2 as YDEGEE. The V and J ends lost 4 bases and 3 bases respectively, with 20 bases between them. In DNA form, the CDR3 reads TGTGCCAGCAGCCAGAGAGGGGGGGCGAGTCTCTACAATGAGCAGTTCTTC. Translated, it gives CASSQRGGASLYNEQFF.

This clone was detected only once. This chain connects TRBV5-1 to TRBJ1-6; TRBD1 matches 8 bases. Trimming removed 4 bases from V and 10 bases from J; junction bases left unmatched: 19. The CDR3 is made up of 18 amino acids. CDR1 and CDR2 from the germline V gene are SGHRS and YFSETQ. In DNA form, the CDR3 reads TGCGCCAGCAGCCTGAGGGCGGGCAGGGGGCTTGAATTCTCACCCCTCCACTTT. The encoded protein is CASSLRAGRGLEFSPLHF.

The chain joins TRBV28 to TRBJ1-5; D unclear. CDR3 length equals 13 residues. V lost 4 bases and J lost 7, with 11 bases in between. From germline, CDR1 is MDHEN and CDR2 SYDVKM. CDR3 nucleotide sequence: TGTGCCAGCAGTTGGCAGGACCTGCAGCCCCAGCATTTT. Protein product: CASSWQDLQPQHF.

V gene TRBV5-6 combines with J gene TRBJ1-3; tentatively, D is TRBD1 (6 bases). The CDR3 has 15 amino acids. The germline V gene encodes CDR1 SGHDT and CDR2 YYEEEE. Trimming removed 3 bases from V and 7 bases from J, with 17 bases in between. The CDR3 is CASSSYQGYRNTIYF. CDR3 DNA: TGTGCCAGCAGCTCCTACCAGGGGTACAGGAACACCATATATTTT.

The chain recombines TRBV19 with TRBJ2-7; 7 bases align to TRBD2. The CDR3 spans 14 residues. The J segment lost 0 bases and the V segment lost 11 bases, leaving 10 bases of the junction unmatched. Germline V lookup: CDR1 LNHDA, CDR2 SQIVND (reference sequence). DNA of the CDR3: TGTGCCGTCTCCCCGGGGGGAGCCTCCTACGAGCAGTACTTC. Encoded protein: CAVSPGGASYEQYF.

This clone has only a few counts. The chain joins TRBV4-3 to TRBJ2-7; no reliable D call. CDR1 is LGHNA, CDR2 YSLEER, per germline. Trimming took 1 base from V and 2 from J, leaving 12 bases between them. The CDR3 is 15 amino acids. The CDR3 coding sequence is TGCGCCAGCAGCCAAGCGAATGACGGAGCCTACGAGCAGTACTTC. The encoded protein is CASSQANDGAYEQYF.

CDR3 loop: CAISGGAGAYEQYF. CDR3 DNA sequence: TGTGCCATCAGTGGGGGTGCAGGGGCCTACGAGCAGTACTTC. The chain employs TRBV10-3 and TRBJ2-7; maybe TRBD1 (6 bases). V lost 4 bases and J 2 bases, leaving 12 bases between the germline ends. Germline loops: CDR1 ENHRY, CDR2 SYGVKD. This CDR3 is built from 14 residues.

CDR3 residues: CASSIQGQGGTEAFF. The CDR3 DNA is TGTGCCAGTAGTATCCAAGGACAGGGGGGCACTGAAGCTTTCTTT. This rearrangement joins TRBV19 to TRBJ1-1; TRBD1 matches 10 bases. The CDR3 consists of 15 residues. CDR1 is LNHDA, CDR2 SQIVND, per germline (reference sequence). V lost 3 bases, J lost 4 bases, and 5 bases stayed unmatched.

The genes are TRBV5-6 and TRBJ1-5; D perhaps matches TRBD1 (6 bases). The germline CDR1 and CDR2 sequences are SGHDT and YYEEEE. Trimming stripped 4 bases from V and 5 bases from J, with 13 bases between. The CDR3 extends over 14 amino acids. This chain's CDR3 is CASSKGHPDQPQHF. CDR3 coding DNA: TGTGCCAGCAGCAAGGGACACCCCGATCAGCCCCAGCATTTT.

The V call is TRBV6-4, the J call TRBJ2-5; tentative D call: TRBD1 (6 bases). Germline V gene data show CDR1 as MRHNA and CDR2 as SNTAGT. Trimming shortened V by 9 bases and J by 4 bases, and 15 bases separated the two germline ends. This CDR3 comprises 13 residues. The CDR3 bases are TGTGCCAGTTCTTTGGGCAGGGGAGAGACCCAGTACTTC. Translating gives CASSLGRGETQYF.

This sequence joins TRBV28 and TRBJ1-2, with a possible D match to TRBD1 (6 bases). CDR1 and CDR2 from the germline V gene are MDHEN and SYDVKM. The CDR3 runs to 14 residues. The V end was cut by 5 bases, the J end by 2 bases, with 12 bases between. The CDR3 DNA reads TGTGCCAGCAGTCTTCGCACAGGGAACTATGGCTACACCTTC. This translates into CASSLRTGNYGYTF.

This chain connects TRBV27 to TRBJ2-1; D unresolved. Germline V CDR1 and CDR2: MNHEY, SMNVEV (reference sequence). This CDR3 has 9 residues. Trimming pared 10 bases from V and 9 bases from J, leaving 7 bases between. In nucleotides, the CDR3 is TGTGCCACCACCCGTGAGCAGTTCTTC. Its protein is CATTREQFF.

The rearrangement links TRBV6-5 to TRBJ1-3, with 7 bases identical to TRBD1. The J segment lost 4 bases and the V segment lost 5 bases, leaving 5 bases of the junction unmatched. Per the germline V gene, CDR1 is MNHEY and CDR2 is SVGAGI. The CDR3 runs 14 residues. The CDR3 loop reads CASSPQGPGNTIYF. CDR3 nucleotide sequence: TGTGCCAGCAGTCCACAGGGGCCGGGAAACACCATATATTTT.

The chain joins TRBV7-3 to TRBJ1-2; D gene ambiguous. CDR3 length equals 15 residues. V was pared by 5 bases and J by 0 bases, with 13 bases between. Germline V gene data show CDR1 as SGHTA and CDR2 as FQGTGA. CDR3 bases: TGTGCCAGCAGCCCTGGACCAGAAGCTAACTATGGCTACACCTTC. This sequence encodes CASSPGPEANYGYTF. Using reference TRBV7-3 and TRBJ1-2 for the parts outside the CDR3, the full variable domain is GAGVSQTPSNKVTEKGKYVELRCDPISGHTALYWYRQSLGQGPEFLIYFQGTGAADDSGLPNDRFFAVRPEGSVSTLKIQRTERGDSAVYLCASSPGPEANYGYTFGSGTRLTVV.

This clone was counted a single time. The chain couples TRBV3-1 (or the pseudogene TRBV3-2) to TRBJ1-2; no clear D. Germline V CDR1 and CDR2: LGHDT, YNNKEL (reference sequence). V lost 0 bases, J lost 3 bases, and 11 bases lay in between. CDR3 length: 15 residues. CDR3 bases: TGTGCCAGCAGCCAAGATCTGGATGACTACTATGGCTACACCTTC. It translates to CASSQDLDDYYGYTF.

This clone appeared a few times. The sample holds other DNA sequences that translate to the same CDR3. Written as DNA, the CDR3 is TGTGCCAGCAGCTTGGGAGGTTATAGCAATCAGCCCCAGCATTTT. It is translated as CASSLGGYSNQPQHF. J is TRBJ1-5 and V is TRBV5-6; D is undetermined. Deletions cut 0 bases from V and 0 bases from J, with 7 bases between. Germline V gene sequence: CDR1 SGHDT, CDR2 YYEEEE. The CDR3 length is 15 residues.

The V gene is TRBV28, the J gene TRBJ1-5; D remains unclear. V lost 8 bases and J 7 bases, leaving 18 bases between the germline ends. Per germline, CDR1 MDHEN and CDR2 SYDVKM. The CDR3 sequence is 14 residues long. The CDR3 region is CASSVRSRWQPQHF. The CDR3 DNA reads TGTGCCAGCTCCGTTCGGTCGAGGTGGCAGCCCCAGCATTTT.

The V gene is TRBV21-1, the J gene TRBJ2-3; TRBD2, the D gene given by the table, was not confirmed from the DNA. TRBV21-1 is marked as a pseudogene. The CDR3 has 19 amino acids. The chain's CDR3 is CASSKKGGEVRPSTDTQYF. The CDR3 DNA follows: TGTGCCAGCAGCAAAAAGGGGGGGGAAGTCCGCCCCAGCACAGATACGCAGTATTTT.

J is TRBJ2-2 and V is TRBV28, with TRBD1 matching 10 bases. CDR1 MDHEN and CDR2 SYDVKM come from the germline V gene. The CDR3 is made up of 15 amino acids. The J segment lost 0 bases and the V segment lost 6 bases, leaving 1 base of the junction unmatched. In nucleotides, the CDR3 is TGTGCCAGCAGGACAGGGGGCGCGAACACCGGGGAGCTGTTTTTT. Translating it yields CASRTGGANTGELFF.

The gene calls are TRBV11-2 and TRBJ2-1; 7 bases fit TRBD2. V was clipped by 2 bases and J by 3 bases; unmatched bases: 7. Germline V gene sequence: CDR1 SGHAT, CDR2 FQNNGV. This CDR3 has 16 residues. Here the CDR3 reads CASSLFVGGRYNEQFF. Written as DNA, the CDR3 is TGTGCCAGCAGCTTATTCGTGGGAGGGCGCTACAATGAGCAGTTCTTC.

The chain is built from TRBV15 and TRBJ1-1, with D uncertain. Trimming cost V 0 bases and J 1 base, with 3 bases left between them. Germline CDR1 reads LNHNV; CDR2 reads YYDKDF (reference sequence). The CDR3 loop spans 13 amino acids. The CDR3 bases are TGTGCCACCAGCAGAGATGGGAACACTGAAGCTTTCTTT. This translates into CATSRDGNTEAFF. Complete variable domain (other parts from reference TRBV15 and TRBJ1-1): DAMVIQNPRYQVTQFGKPVTLSCSQTLNHNVMYWYQQKSSQAPKLLFHYYDKDFNNEADTPDNFQSRRPNTSFCFLDIRSPGLGDTAMYLCATSRDGNTEAFFGQGTRLTVV.

J is TRBJ1-5 and V is TRBV6-5; D might be TRBD1 (6 bases). CDR1 and CDR2 from the germline V gene are MNHEY and SVGAGI. The V and J ends lost 5 bases and 4 bases respectively, with 12 bases between them. The CDR3 consists of 14 residues. The DNA for the CDR3 is TGTGCCAGCAGTCTACGTACAGGGAATCAGCCCCAGCATTTT. Amino acid sequence: CASSLRTGNQPQHF.

This clone was observed once. The gene calls are TRBV4-2 and TRBJ1-2; D call uncertain. The CDR3 has 13 amino acids. Looked up from germline, CDR1 is LGHNA and CDR2 is YNFKEQ. Trimming took off 0 bases at V and 6 bases at J, with 8 bases between the two ends. This chain's CDR3 is CASSQDSRDGYTF. CDR3 nucleotide sequence: TGTGCCAGCAGCCAAGATTCTCGGGATGGCTACACCTTC.

CDR3 region: CASRFGRTDTQYF. The CDR3 DNA is TGTGCCAGCAGGTTCGGCCGCACAGATACGCAGTATTTT. The chain combines TRBV2 with TRBJ2-3; no firm D call. Per the germline V gene, CDR1 is SNHLY and CDR2 is FYNNEI. Deletions cut 6 bases from V and 1 base from J, with 8 bases between. The CDR3 extends over 13 amino acids.

This chain uses TRBV19 with TRBJ1-2; 12 bases agree with TRBD1. The CDR3 runs 14 residues. The germline gives CDR1 LNHDA, CDR2 SQIVND (reference sequence). The V segment lost 2 bases and the J segment 8 bases; nucleotides outside the gene matches: 3. CDR3 coding DNA: TGTGCCAGTAGTATACAGGGGACAGGGGGCGGCTACACCTTC. Translating it yields CASSIQGTGGGYTF.